The 17 T cell receptor beta chains presented below share a single source sample, sequenced in a study of naive and memory T cell subsets. Two oligonucleotides, mixed equimolar, formed the beta constant-region primer covering TRBC1 and TRBC2. Ligated cDNA was amplified by four rounds of PCR with nested alpha and beta constant-region primers and SP2. TCRdb passed the UMI-ligation and nested PCR reads through MiXCR, listing each CDR3 protein once. The sample comprises about 99,000 distinct CDR3 sequences, around 13% of which are singletons, and 2.5% to 3% rests with the top ten. Findings and limits, study-wide: Possibly reflecting memory cells re-expressing CD45RA, a few larger clonotypes occurred in naive repertoires, especially CD8.

These receptors have no identified antigens. Sequencing was done on a sample of naive CD8+ T cells from blood. The receptor source for this set is a human donor in good health.

V usage is TRBV4-3 and J usage is TRBJ2-5; possibly TRBD2 for D (6 bases). The V and J ends lost 1 base and 4 bases respectively, with 10 bases between them. The CDR3 spans 14 residues. From germline, CDR1 is LGHNA and CDR2 YSLEER. The CDR3 sequence is CASSQGGVRETQYF. In DNA form, the CDR3 reads TGCGCCAGCAGCCAAGGGGGGGTACGAGAGACCCAGTACTTC.

The chain combines TRBV6-2 or TRBV6-3 with TRBJ1-1; unclear D gene. V was clipped by 2 bases and J by 1 base, with 11 bases between them. This CDR3 comprises 15 residues. The V gene's germline CDR1 is MNHEY and CDR2 SVGEGT. CDR3 sequence reads: CASSYMGNPNTEAFF. CDR3 bases: TGTGCCAGCAGTTACATGGGCAACCCGAACACTGAAGCTTTCTTT.

This clonotype showed up just a few times. The chain has TRBV7-2 and TRBJ1-5; D gene uncertain. CDR3 length: 12 amino acids. Trimming took 5 bases from V and 10 from J, leaving 12 bases between them. Germline V gives CDR1 SGHTA, CDR2 FQGNSA. CDR3 loop: CASSHGEGPQHF. The CDR3 coding sequence is TGTGCCAGCAGCCACGGAGAAGGCCCCCAGCATTTT. The whole variable domain, remainder taken from reference TRBV7-2 and TRBJ1-5, is GAGVSQSPSNKVTEKGKDVELRCDPISGHTALYWYRQSLGQGLEFLIYFQGNSAPDKSGLPSDRFSAERTGGSVSTLTIQRTQQEDSAVYLCASSHGEGPQHFGDGTRLSIL.

This clonotype was picked up many times. This chain's CDR3 is CASSLGQLGQGRIEQYF. CDR3 DNA: TGTGCCAGCAGCTTAGGCCAATTAGGACAGGGTCGAATCGAGCAGTACTTC. V usage is TRBV7-9 and J usage is TRBJ2-7; 8 bases are shared with TRBD1. In germline, CDR1 is SEHNR, CDR2 FQNEAQ (reference sequence). Trimming removed 1 base from V and 6 bases from J; junction bases left unmatched: 14. This CDR3 is built from 17 residues.

This clonotype was found a few times. The rearrangement uses TRBV25-1 and TRBJ2-7; TRBD1 might be the D (6 bases). Looked up from germline, CDR1 is MGHDK and CDR2 is SYGVNS. V was shortened by 1 base and J by 7 bases, with 14 bases between the two germline ends. CDR3 size: 14 residues. CDR3 sequence (DNA): TGTGCCAGCAGTGAATTCACCGAGACAGGAGAGCAGTACTTC. The encoded protein is CASSEFTETGEQYF.

A few counts support this clonotype. The rearrangement joins TRBV13 to TRBJ1-1; weak D call: TRBD1 (6 bases). V was trimmed by 3 bases and J by 1 base, leaving 15 bases between them. CDR1 is PRHDT, CDR2 FYEKMQ, per germline (reference sequence). This CDR3 region has 16 residues. CDR3 sequence reads: CASSLKGGTSNTEAFF. The CDR3 coding sequence is TGTGCCAGCAGCTTGAAAGGGGGGACTTCGAACACTGAAGCTTTCTTT.

The V call is TRBV6-2 or TRBV6-3, the J call TRBJ1-1; no definite D call. Germline assignment: CDR1 MNHEY and CDR2 SVGEGT. Trimming removed 6 bases at V and 0 bases at J, with 8 bases between. The CDR3 sequence is 13 residues long. CDR3 amino acids: CASRELLNTEAFF. The CDR3 region has the DNA TGTGCCAGCAGGGAGTTGTTGAACACTGAAGCTTTCTTT.

The chain links TRBV7-9 to TRBJ1-6; 8 nucleotides match TRBD1. V dropped 3 bases and J dropped 9; count of bases not matched to a gene: 7. This CDR3 region has 15 residues. Germline-derived CDR1 and CDR2 are SEHNR and FQNEAQ (reference sequence). This CDR3 reads CASSFLTGVGSPLHF. The CDR3 region has the DNA TGTGCCAGCAGCTTCCTGACAGGGGTCGGTTCACCCCTCCACTTT.

The chain combines TRBV7-2 with TRBJ2-5; D assignment may be TRBD1 or TRBD2 (6 bases each). The CDR3 spans 16 residues. V was pared by 5 bases and J by 1 base, with 17 bases between. Germline assignment: CDR1 SGHTA and CDR2 FQGNSA. The CDR3 nucleotides read TGTGCCAGCAGCACGACAGATTGGGGGGCCCAAGAGACCCAGTACTTC. Encoded protein: CASSTTDWGAQETQYF.

The table lists this clonotype with a few counts. The V gene is TRBV6-2 or TRBV6-3, the J gene TRBJ2-1, with 10 bases identical to TRBD1. The V gene's germline CDR1 is MNHEY and CDR2 SVGEGT. Unmatched junction bases numbered 20, after V lost 0 bases and J lost 6 bases. There are 21 residues in the CDR3. CDR3 in DNA: TGTGCCAGCAGTTACTCAGGGACAGGGGTACCAAGGAACGGGTTAGGCAATGAGCAGTTCTTC. It encodes CASSYSGTGVPRNGLGNEQFF.

The chain recombines TRBV19 with TRBJ2-1; D could derive from TRBD1 or TRBD2 (5 bases each). The CDR3 sequence is 15 residues long. Germline CDR1 reads LNHDA; CDR2 reads SQIVND (reference sequence). V was pared by 4 bases and J by 5 bases, with 15 bases between. The CDR3 coding sequence is TGTGCCAGTAGTAATGTCGTCGGGGCCAACAATGAGCAGTTCTTC. It translates to CASSNVVGANNEQFF.

In this sample, this clonotype turned up many times. J is TRBJ2-1 and V is TRBV12-3 or TRBV12-4; D remains unclear. V dropped 6 bases and J dropped 0 bases, with 12 bases sitting between them. The CDR3 covers 15 residues. The CDR3 DNA reads as TGTGCCAGCAGATCGAGCGAGCCCTCCTACAATGAGCAGTTCTTC. Protein product: CASRSSEPSYNEQFF.

This clonotype was detected a few times. The chain combines TRBV29-1 with TRBJ1-4; 11 nucleotides match TRBD1. Germline CDR1 SQVTM, CDR2 ANQGSEA. V trimming: 5 bases; J trimming: 6 bases; junction bases outside the gene matches: 2. The CDR3 loop spans 13 amino acids. The CDR3 spells CSVPDRGHEKLFF. Written as DNA, the CDR3 is TGCAGCGTTCCGGACAGGGGGCATGAAAAACTGTTTTTT.

This chain uses TRBV10-3 with TRBJ2-7; D not certain. Germline CDR1 ENHRY, CDR2 SYGVKD. CDR3 length: 13 residues. V dropped 3 bases and J dropped 0 bases, with 6 bases sitting between them. The CDR3 here is CAISDGDSYEQYF. The CDR3, as DNA: TGTGCCATCAGTGATGGGGACTCCTACGAGCAGTACTTC.

In this sample, this clonotype turned up a few times. This sequence joins TRBV29-1 and TRBJ2-7; TRBD2 aligns across 10 bases. The CDR3 covers 13 residues. Germline CDR1 reads SQVTM; CDR2 reads ANQGSEA. V was clipped by 6 bases and J by 1 base; unmatched bases: 3. The CDR3 sequence: CSVKLAGSYEQYF. CDR3 DNA sequence: TGCAGCGTCAAACTAGCGGGATCCTACGAGCAGTACTTC.

This clonotype was picked up a small number of times. V and J are TRBV5-6 and TRBJ2-7, with unresolved D. Trimming stripped 0 bases from V and 2 bases from J, with 12 bases between. The CDR3 consists of 15 residues. Germline V gene lookup returns CDR1 SGHDT and CDR2 YYEEEE. CDR3 in DNA: TGTGCCAGCAGCTTGGCCGGGTTACAGACCTACGAGCAGTACTTC. This translates into CASSLAGLQTYEQYF.

V usage is TRBV6-2 or TRBV6-3 and J usage is TRBJ2-5; no clear D. CDR3 length: 14 residues. Looked up from germline, CDR1 is MNHEY and CDR2 is SVGEGT. V was trimmed by 1 base and J by 3 bases, leaving 9 bases between them. The CDR3 reads CASSYWSDEETQYF. CDR3 nucleotides: TGTGCCAGCAGTTACTGGAGCGACGAAGAGACCCAGTACTTC.